A selection of T cell receptor beta chains follows, all from one sample in a study of CD8+ T cells in alopecia areata. Assay: immunoSEQ multiplex PCR; the TCRdb copy retains only in-frame clones and omits some. The sample includes 150,000 to 180,000 clones, 40% to 60% of them seen just once. The sample here was CD8+ T cells sorted from blood, taken at week 0. Receptor source: a human donor with alopecia areata. Each CDR3 is given with its conserved first and last residue. The D gene is left open where the match is weak. Clone sizes are given selectively: once, few, many, or a class where the clone is expanded.

abundance: .; j_gene: TRBJ2-5; d_gene: .; v_gene: TRBV2; len: 14; CDR3aa: CASSEAGGQETQYF; CDR3nt: TGTGCCAGCAGTGAAGCGGGGGGCCAAGAGACCCAGTACTTC
abundance: few; j_gene: TRBJ2-7; d_gene: .; v_gene: TRBV11-2; len: 14; CDR3aa: CASSLAGYDYEQYF; CDR3nt: TGTGCCAGCAGCCTCGCGGGGTACGACTACGAGCAGTACTTC
abundance: few; j_gene: TRBJ1-1; d_gene: .; v_gene: TRBV9; len: 12; CDR3aa: CASSPLNTEAFF; CDR3nt: TGTGCCAGCAGCCCGTTGAACACTGAAGCTTTCTTT
abundance: .; j_gene: TRBJ2-3; d_gene: .; v_gene: TRBV12-5; len: 12; CDR3aa: CASGLGADTQYF; CDR3nt: TGTGCTAGTGGTTTGGGAGCAGATACGCAGTATTTT
abundance: .; j_gene: TRBJ2-2; d_gene: .; v_gene: TRBV28; len: 12; CDR3aa: CASSLGAGELFF; CDR3nt: TGTGCCAGCAGTTTAGGGGCCGGGGAGCTGTTTTTT
abundance: few; j_gene: TRBJ2-1; d_gene: TRBD2; v_gene: TRBV9; len: 15; CDR3aa: CASSQTSGGHNEQFF; CDR3nt: TGTGCCAGCAGCCAGACTAGCGGGGGCCACAATGAGCAGTTCTTC
abundance: .; j_gene: TRBJ2-7; d_gene: .; v_gene: TRBV10-2; len: 11; CDR3aa: CASSDSYEQYF; CDR3nt: TGCGCCAGCAGTGATTCCTACGAGCAGTACTTC
abundance: once; j_gene: TRBJ1-1; d_gene: .; v_gene: TRBV6-1; len: 8; CDR3aa: CASSEAFF; CDR3nt: TGTGCCAGCAGTGAAGCTTTCTTT
abundance: few; j_gene: TRBJ2-2; d_gene: .; v_gene: TRBV30; len: 15; CDR3aa: CAWTGETVPTGELFF; CDR3nt: TGTGCCTGGACCGGCGAAACAGTTCCCACCGGGGAGCTGTTTTTT
abundance: .; j_gene: TRBJ1-1; d_gene: TRBD1; v_gene: TRBV7-9; len: 16; CDR3aa: CASSLSRTGRLTEAFF; CDR3nt: TGTGCCAGCAGCTTATCTAGGACAGGTCGTTTAACTGAAGCTTTCTTT
abundance: .; j_gene: TRBJ1-2; d_gene: TRBD1; v_gene: TRBV29-1; len: 13; CDR3aa: CSVEGQGESGYTF; CDR3nt: TGCAGCGTTGAGGGACAGGGAGAATCTGGCTACACCTTC
abundance: once; j_gene: TRBJ2-1; d_gene: .; v_gene: TRBV30; len: 12; CDR3aa: CAWSYSGNEQFF; CDR3nt: TGCGCCTGGAGTTATAGCGGAAATGAGCAGTTCTTC
abundance: .; j_gene: TRBJ2-3; d_gene: .; v_gene: TRBV28; len: 12; CDR3aa: CASRMLGDTQYF; CDR3nt: TGTGCCAGCAGGATGCTAGGGGATACGCAGTATTTT
abundance: .; j_gene: TRBJ2-7; d_gene: .; v_gene: TRBV7-6; len: 14; CDR3aa: CASSSRPGHYEQYF; CDR3nt: TGTGCCAGCAGCTCACGACCGGGACACTACGAGCAGTACTTC
abundance: .; j_gene: TRBJ2-1; d_gene: .; v_gene: TRBV6-5; len: 11; CDR3aa: CASSTANEQFF; CDR3nt: TGTGCCAGCAGCACCGCCAATGAGCAGTTCTTC
abundance: .; j_gene: TRBJ2-1; d_gene: TRBD2; v_gene: TRBV9; len: 15; CDR3aa: CASSRGGAQYNEQFF; CDR3nt: TGTGCCAGCAGCCGCGGGGGGGCGCAATACAATGAGCAGTTCTTC
abundance: .; j_gene: TRBJ2-7; d_gene: .; v_gene: TRBV6-5; len: 15; CDR3aa: CATAPENRVFYEQYF; CDR3nt: TGTGCCACCGCCCCCGAGAACCGGGTTTTCTACGAGCAGTACTTC
abundance: .; j_gene: TRBJ2-7; d_gene: .; v_gene: TRBV4-1; len: 14; CDR3aa: CASSQGPGDYEQYF; CDR3nt: TGCGCCAGCAGCCAAGGGCCAGGGGACTACGAGCAGTACTTC
abundance: .; j_gene: TRBJ2-3; d_gene: .; v_gene: TRBV30; len: 10; CDR3aa: CACYQDTQYF; CDR3nt: TGTGCCTGCTATCAAGATACGCAGTATTTT
abundance: .; j_gene: TRBJ2-5; d_gene: .; v_gene: TRBV28; len: 14; CDR3aa: CASSARVGSETQYF; CDR3nt: TGTGCCAGCAGTGCCCGGGTGGGTTCGGAGACCCAGTACTTC
abundance: .; j_gene: TRBJ1-2; d_gene: .; v_gene: TRBV30; len: 13; CDR3aa: CAWSISGAYGYTF; CDR3nt: TGTGCCTGGAGTATCTCGGGGGCCTATGGCTACACCTTC
abundance: few; j_gene: TRBJ1-1; d_gene: .; v_gene: TRBV12-5; len: 12; CDR3aa: CASGLGDVEAFF; CDR3nt: TGTGCTAGTGGTTTGGGGGATGTTGAAGCTTTCTTT
abundance: .; j_gene: TRBJ1-2; d_gene: .; v_gene: TRBV9; len: 17; CDR3aa: CASSVTRDDPGNYGYTF; CDR3nt: TGTGCCAGCAGCGTCACCCGGGACGACCCGGGTAACTATGGCTACACCTTC
abundance: .; j_gene: TRBJ2-7; d_gene: TRBD1; v_gene: TRBV27; len: 15; CDR3aa: CASSPGQGPTYEQYF; CDR3nt: TGTGCCAGCAGCCCTGGACAGGGGCCTACCTACGAGCAGTACTTC
abundance: .; j_gene: TRBJ2-5; d_gene: TRBD1; v_gene: TRBV11-2; len: 16; CDR3aa: CASSVPPGTGQETQYF; CDR3nt: TGTGCCAGCAGCGTCCCGCCCGGGACAGGGCAAGAGACCCAGTACTTC
abundance: .; j_gene: TRBJ1-1; d_gene: .; v_gene: TRBV2; len: 11; CDR3aa: CASMEDTEAFF; CDR3nt: TGTGCCAGCATGGAGGACACTGAAGCTTTCTTT
abundance: .; j_gene: TRBJ1-3; d_gene: .; v_gene: TRBV29-1; len: 16; CDR3aa: CSVVDGRSPSGNTIYF; CDR3nt: TGCAGCGTTGTCGATGGCAGATCCCCCTCTGGAAACACCATATATTTT
abundance: .; j_gene: TRBJ1-5; d_gene: .; v_gene: TRBV2; len: 14; CDR3aa: CASREQGFRQPQHF; CDR3nt: TGTGCCAGCAGGGAACAGGGTTTTAGGCAGCCCCAGCATTTT
abundance: .; j_gene: TRBJ2-7; d_gene: TRBD2; v_gene: TRBV9; len: 14; CDR3aa: CASSPSGGVGEQYF; CDR3nt: TGTGCCAGCAGCCCGAGCGGGGGAGTGGGTGAGCAGTACTTC
abundance: .; j_gene: TRBJ2-2; d_gene: .; v_gene: TRBV9; len: 12; CDR3aa: CASGGNTGELFF; CDR3nt: TGTGCCTCCGGGGGGAACACCGGGGAGCTGTTTTTT